This T cell receptor beta chain was profiled in a study of T cell repertoires in aging, cancer and after chemotherapy. The CDR3 totals 13 residues. Per germline, CDR1 SGHTA and CDR2 FQGNSA. Between the trimmed V and J ends, which lost 4 bases and 2 bases, there was a span of 7 bases. Comment on this clonotype: The antigen is undetermined.

Rearranged V-D-J TRB sequences were amplified with a mixed TRB-A/B primer pool. MiXCR, applied by TCRdb to the multiplex PCR reads, yields one record per CDR3 protein. The table records 8,000 to 9,500 distinct CDR3 sequences, 30% to 40% of them present only once. Findings and limits, study-wide: Loss of evenness, beyond lost richness, contributed to age-related TCR diversity decline in cancer patients.

TCR beta rearrangements were amplified from peripheral blood genomic DNA. The chain links TRBV7-2 to TRBJ2-3; D uncertain. The sample comprised blood. The source is a human donor in good health. The CDR3 spells CASSWANTDTQYF. CDR3 coding DNA: TGTGCCAGCAGCTGGGCAAACACAGATACGCAGTATTTT.